The clone carrying this T cell receptor beta chain was detected only once. As yet, its antigen is unknown. The data are from a study of cytomegalovirus exposure and HLA in healthy donors. The PCR employed 60 Vbeta primers together with 13 Jbeta primers. Method: immunoSEQ multiplex PCR; TCRdb's copy keeps in-frame clones and lacks some. The table records approximately 91,000 clones, 60% to 75% of them present only once. Study-wide results and caveats: A prior analysis recorded that most TCR beta V segments were productive about 87% or about 30% of the time. In a later analysis, the majority of CMV-associated beta chains seemingly showed HLA restriction.

Germline CDR1 SGHAT, CDR2 FQNNGV. Trimming stripped 6 bases from V and 1 base from J, with 16 bases between. The CDR3 runs 16 residues. The sequencing input was PBMCs. The chain links TRBV11-2 to TRBJ2-1; D remains ambiguous. The TCR sequence derives from a female donor in good health and CMV-seronegative. The CDR3 nucleotides are TGTGCCAGCAGACGGATCCGAGGTTCTTCCTACAATGAGCAGTTCTTC. It yields the protein CASRRIRGSSYNEQFF.